This T cell receptor (beta chain) was found in a study of cytomegalovirus exposure and HLA in healthy donors. Study observations and caveats: Earlier findings revealed that most TCR beta V segments proved productive either about 87% or about 30% of the time. A later examination showed that TCR association rates differed by HLA locus, with DRB1 most and HLA-C fewest. Presence/absence analyses rested on an assumption that sequencing depth was roughly uniform across donors. The investigators catalogued 164 TCR beta chains as cytomegalovirus-associated.

V gave up 4 bases and J gave up 4 bases, with 14 bases separating them. The CDR3 length is 14 residues. Germline values: CDR1 SGDLS, CDR2 YYNGEE. 60 Vbeta and 13 Jbeta primers were used in PCR. Repertoires were generated with immunoSEQ multiplex PCR, while TCRdb's copy carries only in-frame clones and drops some. The sample contains around 150,000 clones, roughly 79% of which appear only once. With respect to this clone: Antigen specificity is unknown.

The rearrangement links TRBV9 to TRBJ1-1, with D perhaps matching TRBD1 (5 bases). The sample consisted of PBMCs. The sequence was collected from a woman between 40 and 50 years old in good health and CMV-seronegative. This CDR3 reads CASSLTAGGTEAFF. The CDR3 DNA is TGTGCCAGCAGCCTTACCGCGGGGGGCACTGAAGCTTTCTTT.